This TCR beta chain was retrieved from a study of beta chain features in type 1 diabetes. This clone appeared a single time. Its antigen remains unidentified. Sequencing targeted expressed TCRB transcripts, as all isolated RNA had been reverse transcribed. The data were produced by immunoSEQ multiplex PCR, yet TCRdb's version contains in-frame clones alone and is incomplete. The sample contains some 170,000 clones, roughly 60% of which appear only once. Notes on the study in general: Shortening of TCRB CDR3s, moderate but significant, appeared in all four CD4+ subsets of Type 1 diabetes patients.

The clonotype originates from a man aged 25-40 years with type 1 diabetes. The source material was naive CD4+ T cells from blood.

CDR3 residues: CASSLTTPGRETQYF. For the CDR3, the DNA is TGTGCCAGCAGTTTAACAACTCCCGGACGGGAGACCCAGTACTTC. The rearrangement uses TRBV28 and TRBJ2-5; the D is unclear. V shed 2 bases and J shed 5 bases, with 15 bases lying between them. Germline lookup yields CDR1 MDHEN and CDR2 SYDVKM. The CDR3 is made up of 15 amino acids.